One and the same sample provided the 20 T cell receptor beta chains below, sequenced in a study of T cell clonality in common variable immunodeficiency. Method: immunoSEQ multiplex PCR; TCRdb's copy keeps in-frame clones and lacks some. The sample shows about 59,000 clones, none of them appearing just once. The sample was peripheral blood mononuclear cells. These receptors all come from a person aged 18 to 75 in good health.

This clone was counted at least ten times. Read data end 3 residues before the CDR3 end; the end is taken from the germline J gene. The V and J genes are TRBV4-1 and TRBJ1-2; D might be TRBD1 (5 bases). Germline CDR1 MGHRA, CDR2 YSYEKL. The CDR3 sequence is 16 residues long. V lost 9 bases and J lost 5, with 25 bases in between. Incomplete CDR3 DNA: TGCGCCAGTAAACAAAATACAGGTGGCTCCCGGTATGGC. This translates into CASKQNTGGSRYG. The full CDR3 protein is CASKQNTGGSRYGYTF.

This clone was counted only a few times. With the read ending 3 residues before the CDR3 end, the germline J gene is used to fill in that end. Other DNA variants within this sample encode the same CDR3. J is TRBJ1-2 and V is TRBV6-4; unclear D gene. Trimming took 3 bases from V and 2 from J, leaving 13 bases between them. Germline lookup yields CDR1 MRHNA and CDR2 SNTAGT. This CDR3 spans 15 amino acids. The CDR3 DNA, read in part, is TGTGCCAGCAGTGAGTTTCCAGGAGGGAACTATGGC. Amino acids: CASSEFPGGNYG. The full CDR3 sequence reads CASSEFPGGNYGYTF.

This clone has at least ten counts. The read stops 3 residues short of the end of the CDR3; the missing end is completed from the germline J gene. This chain connects TRBV7-9 to TRBJ2-5, with D unresolved. Germline V gives CDR1 SEHNR, CDR2 FQNEAQ (reference sequence). V lost 4 bases and J lost 1, with 4 bases in between. This CDR3 region has 12 residues. The CDR3 loop is CASSSIQETQYF. The DNA read from the CDR3 is TGTGCCAGCAGCTCCATCCAAGAGACC.

The table lists this clone with many counts. The read gets to within 3 residues of the CDR3 end, and the germline J gene fills in the rest. V gene TRBV19 combines with J gene TRBJ2-1; TRBD2 agrees at 8 bases. The CDR3 is 15 amino acids. With V trimmed by 5 bases and J by 5 bases, 8 bases remained unmatched. Looked up from germline, CDR1 is LNHDA and CDR2 is SQIVND (reference sequence). CDR3 DNA (partial): TGTGCCAGTAGTCTCCACAGCGGGAGTAACAATGAG. It is translated as CASSLHSGSNNE. The full CDR3 protein reads CASSLHSGSNNEQFF.

This clone was picked up many times. With the read ending 3 residues before the CDR3 end, the germline J gene is used to fill in that end. This chain links TRBV20-1 with TRBJ2-3; 7 bases agree with TRBD1. Looked up from germline, CDR1 is DFQATT and CDR2 is SNEGSKA (reference sequence). V lost 7 bases to trimming and J lost 1 base; unmatched junction nucleotides: 11. The CDR3 runs 15 residues. The CDR3 region is CSVPGWDSGTDTQYF. The sequenced CDR3 bases are TGCAGTGTTCCCGGCTGGGACAGCGGCACAGATACG.

This clone was seen many times. Sequencing ends 3 residues short of the CDR3 end; the germline J gene provides the rest. Other nucleotide sequences in the sample specify the same CDR3. The chain employs TRBV19 and TRBJ1-2; D might be TRBD1 (6 bases). V was pared by 10 bases and J by 2 bases, with 14 bases between. Germline V gene lookup returns CDR1 LNHDA and CDR2 SQIVND (reference sequence). This CDR3 is 13 amino acids long. The sequenced CDR3 bases are TGTGCCACCTCCGACAGGTCCAACTATGGC. Its protein is CATSDRSNYG. The complete CDR3 protein is CATSDRSNYGYTF.

This clone was counted a few times. The read comes to an end 3 residues before the CDR3 does, leaving the germline J gene to fill in the end. This chain uses TRBV13 with TRBJ2-5, with 7 nucleotides matching TRBD1. The CDR3 is made up of 16 amino acids. Germline V gene sequence: CDR1 PRHDT, CDR2 FYEKMQ (reference sequence). Unmatched junction bases numbered 11, after V lost 2 bases and J lost 5 bases. The CDR3 bases that were read are TGTGCCAGCAGCTTACCAGGATCTAGGGGGCTTGAGACC. Translated, it gives CASSLPGSRGLET. The full CDR3 reads CASSLPGSRGLETQYF. Full variable domain (missing parts from reference TRBV13 and TRBJ2-5): AAGVIQSPRHLIKEKRETATLKCYPIPRHDTVYWYQQGPGQDPQFLISFYEKMQSDKGSIPDRFSAQQFSDYHSELNMSSLELGDSALYFCASSLPGSRGLETQYFGPGTRLLVL.

Ten or more counts support this clone. The covered CDR3 bases are TGTGCCAGCAGCGGAGGACAGTTCTACAATGAG. Amino acids: CASSGGQFYNE. The entire CDR3 protein is CASSGGQFYNEQFF. The chain carries TRBV9 and TRBJ2-1; maybe TRBD1 (6 bases). The CDR3 goes on 3 residues after the read ends, and that part is filled in from the germline J gene. The CDR3 extends over 14 amino acids. Germline V CDR1 and CDR2: SGDLS, YYNGEE. Trimming cost V 3 bases and J 3 bases, with 10 bases left between them.

This clone has ten or more counts. The read falls 3 residues short of the CDR3 end, and the missing part is taken from the germline J gene. This chain connects TRBV10-3 to TRBJ2-5; D unclear. CDR1 is ENHRY, CDR2 SYGVKD, per germline. The V and J ends lost 3 bases and 5 bases respectively, with 4 bases between them. The CDR3 runs to 11 residues. The part of the CDR3 DNA that was read is TGTGCCATCAGTGATCTTGAGACC. Its translation is CAISDLET. The whole CDR3 protein is CAISDLETQYF.

In its sample, this clone was seen many times. The CDR3 end lies 3 residues beyond the end of the read and is filled in from the germline J gene. J is TRBJ2-2 and V is TRBV28; 10 nucleotides align to TRBD2. The CDR3 is 15 residues long. Germline lookup yields CDR1 MDHEN and CDR2 SYDVKM. The J segment lost 6 bases and the V segment lost 6 bases, leaving 7 bases of the junction unmatched. Partial CDR3 DNA: TGTGCCAGCAGCCCAGCCGGGACTAGCGCCGGGGAG. It yields the protein CASSPAGTSAGE. The full CDR3 is CASSPAGTSAGELFF.

Ten or more counts support this clone. Partial CDR3 DNA: TGTGCCAGCAGCCCCACCGCGGGGGGGTTTTACAATGAG. As protein: CASSPTAGGFYNE. The entire CDR3 protein reads CASSPTAGGFYNEQFF. The chain uses TRBV7-8 and TRBJ2-1, with TRBD2 identical over 9 bases. Read coverage stops 3 residues before the CDR3 terminus; the germline J gene supplies the remainder. V gave up 5 bases and J gave up 4 bases; unmatched junction bases: 9. CDR1 is SGHVS and CDR2 is FQNEAQ in the germline V gene. The length of the CDR3 is 16 residues. Full variable domain (missing parts from reference TRBV7-8 and TRBJ2-1): GAGVSQSPRYKVAKRGQDVALRCDPISGHVSLFWYQQALGQGPEFLTYFQNEAQLDKSGLPSDRFFAERPEGSVSTLKIQRTQQEDSAVYLCASSPTAGGFYNEQFFGPGTRLTVL.

To note about this clone: The CDR3 extends 3 residues past the end of the read, so its final part is completed from the germline J gene. V usage is TRBV30 and J usage is TRBJ2-3, with TRBD1 as a possible D gene (5 bases). CDR1 GTSNPN and CDR2 SVGIG come from the germline V gene (reference sequence). This CDR3 region has 13 residues. CDR3 sequence: CAWSPDRDQPQYF. The sequenced CDR3 bases are TGTGCCTGGAGTCCAGACAGAGATCAGCCG.

A few counts support this clone. Read sequence stops 3 residues before the CDR3 end, and the germline J gene provides the missing end. The chain links TRBV6-2 or TRBV6-3 to TRBJ1-3, with a possible D match to TRBD1 (6 bases). Germline CDR1 MNHEY, CDR2 SVGEGT. V was shortened by 6 bases and J by 0 bases, with 12 bases between the two germline ends. The CDR3 spans 15 residues. The covered CDR3 bases are TGTGCCAGCAGCCAGGGGTTCGTCTCTGGAAACACC. Protein product: CASSQGFVSGNT. The CDR3 reads in full as CASSQGFVSGNTIYF.

The sample holds many counts of this clone. With the read ending 3 residues before the CDR3 end, the germline J gene is used to fill in that end. The V gene is TRBV2, the J gene TRBJ2-3; 11 bases line up with TRBD2. V trimming: 4 bases; J trimming: 1 base; junction bases outside the gene matches: 4. The CDR3 is 16 residues long. CDR1 and CDR2 from the germline V gene are SNHLY and FYNNEI. CDR3 DNA, as far as it was read: TGTGCCAGCAGTGGAACGGGACTAGCGGGCACAGATACG. It translates to CASSGTGLAGTDT. The full-length CDR3 reads as CASSGTGLAGTDTQYF.

This clone has a handful of counts. The CDR3 goes on 3 residues after the read ends, and that part is filled in from the germline J gene. The chain recombines TRBV19 with TRBJ2-2, with D possibly TRBD1 on 7 matching bases. This CDR3 has 17 amino acids. From germline, CDR1 is LNHDA and CDR2 SQIVND (reference sequence). The CDR3 is CASSIPQGGKVHYVLFF. The sequenced CDR3 bases are TGTGCCAGTAGTATCCCGCAGGGGGGTAAAGTTCACTACGTG.

A remark on this clone: The read gets to within 3 residues of the CDR3 end, and the germline J gene fills in the rest. V gene TRBV7-9 combines with J gene TRBJ1-1; 7 nucleotides line up with TRBD1. The junction had 11 bases not matched to a gene; V was cut back by 10 bases and J by 3 bases. Germline assignment: CDR1 SEHNR and CDR2 FQNEAQ (reference sequence). There are 14 residues in the CDR3. CDR3 protein: CATNYRGGDTEAFF. The sequenced part of the CDR3 DNA is TGTGCCACCAACTACAGGGGCGGGGACACTGAA.

This clone was detected many times. The read terminates 3 residues before the CDR3 end, so the remaining end is supplied by the germline J gene. The chain has TRBV11-2 and TRBJ1-2; 8 bases align to TRBD1. The CDR3 sequence is 14 residues long. CDR1 is SGHAT, CDR2 FQNNGV, per germline. CDR3 bases read: TGTGCCAGCAGCTCCATACAGGGGGGACGTGAC. Its translation: CASSSIQGGRD. The whole CDR3 region reads CASSSIQGGRDYTF.

Many counts were recorded for this clone. The sequence runs out 3 residues before the end of the CDR3; the remainder is reconstructed from the germline J gene. J is TRBJ1-1 and V is TRBV20-1; D remains unclear. V lost 0 bases and J lost 4, with 12 bases in between. The CDR3 runs 14 residues. Germline V lookup: CDR1 DFQATT, CDR2 SNEGSKA (reference sequence). The CDR3 sequence: CSARERVKGTEAFF. CDR3 bases read: TGCAGTGCTAGAGAGAGGGTAAAGGGCACTGAA.

This clone came up many times. Read coverage stops 3 residues before the CDR3 terminus; the germline J gene supplies the remainder. This rearrangement joins TRBV5-1 to TRBJ1-5, with D unresolved. The germline V gene encodes CDR1 SGHRS and CDR2 YFSETQ. The CDR3 runs to 15 residues. V dropped 0 bases and J dropped 4 bases, with 11 bases sitting between them. Incomplete CDR3 DNA: TGCGCCAGCAGCTTGGGGGCAGGTGGAAATCAGCCC. This sequence encodes CASSLGAGGNQP. The whole CDR3 protein reads CASSLGAGGNQPQHF. The variable domain in full, with the rest retrieved from reference TRBV5-1 and TRBJ1-5, is KAGVTQTPRYLIKTRGQQVTLSCSPISGHRSVSWYQQTPGQGLQFLFEYFSETQRNKGNFPGRFSGRQFSNSRSEMNVSTLELGDSALYLCASSLGAGGNQPQHFGDGTRLSIL.

This clone was detected many times. The read ends 3 residues before the CDR3 terminus; that terminus is restored from the germline J gene. The J gene is TRBJ2-4, the V gene TRBV19; TRBD2 agrees at 10 bases. Germline loops: CDR1 LNHDA, CDR2 SQIVND (reference sequence). V was pared by 10 bases and J by 6 bases, with 6 bases of the junction left unmatched. CDR3 length: 13 amino acids. The CDR3 here is CATKLAGINIQYF. The part of the CDR3 DNA that was read is TGTGCCACTAAACTAGCGGGGATAAACATT.